The 13 T cell receptor beta chains given below trace back to one sample, sequenced in a study of blood T cell repertoires in COVID-19. Sequenced by immunoSEQ multiplex PCR; TCRdb stores in-frame clones only, minus some. The repertoire consists of approximately 400,000 clones, with about 88% occurring once and the leading ten covering more than 0.95%. Sample: PBMCs or T cells enriched from blood (not recorded which). The origin of the receptors is a woman aged 18 to 35 who had recovered from COVID-19.

This chain uses TRBV2 with TRBJ2-7; tentative D call: TRBD1 (8 bases). The CDR3 is 19 residues long. Germline CDR1 SNHLY, CDR2 FYNNEI. Trimming cost V 2 bases and J 2 bases, with 25 bases left between them. CDR3 amino acids: CASSEFGHRGGKLAYEQYF. CDR3 DNA: TGTGCCAGCAGTGAATTTGGCCACAGGGGGGGTAAGCTGGCCTACGAGCAGTACTTC.

The chain links TRBV7-2 to TRBJ2-1; maybe TRBD2 (5 bases). The germline gives CDR1 SGHTA, CDR2 FQGNSA. Trimming stripped 3 bases from V and 6 bases from J, with 12 bases between. The CDR3 extends over 14 amino acids. In DNA, the CDR3 is TGTGCCAGCAGCTTCTGGCTAGCCGGCAATGAGCAGTTCTTC. Translating it yields CASSFWLAGNEQFF.

This clone appeared a single time. The V gene is TRBV19, the J gene TRBJ2-7; 7 nucleotides match TRBD1. With 6 bases clipped from V and 5 bases from J, the junction kept 7 bases outside the gene matches. The CDR3 contains 13 residues. Germline values: CDR1 LNHDA, CDR2 SQIVND (reference sequence). Here the CDR3 reads CASSLDRDDEQYF. CDR3 bases: TGTGCCAGTAGCCTCGACAGGGACGACGAGCAGTACTTC.

The genes are TRBV9 and TRBJ2-4, with a weak D call TRBD1 (5 bases). Between the trimmed V and J ends, which lost 3 bases and 1 base, there was a span of 11 bases. There are 15 residues in the CDR3. Germline V lookup: CDR1 SGDLS, CDR2 YYNGEE. Here the CDR3 reads CASSETANAKNIQYF. The CDR3 nucleotides read TGTGCCAGCAGCGAGACAGCGAATGCCAAAAACATTCAGTACTTC.

The genes are TRBV5-6 and TRBJ2-5; D unresolved. The CDR3 contains 15 residues. Trimming took off 2 bases at V and 1 base at J, with 12 bases between the two ends. Germline values: CDR1 SGHDT, CDR2 YYEEEE. CDR3 protein: CASSFSPRGQETQYF. CDR3 sequence (DNA): TGTGCCAGCAGCTTTTCCCCCAGAGGCCAAGAGACCCAGTACTTC.

The chain is built from TRBV7-9 and TRBJ2-7, with 7 bases aligning to TRBD1. CDR3 length equals 13 residues. Trimming cost V 3 bases and J 2 bases; bases outside gene matches: 1. Germline lookup yields CDR1 SEHNR and CDR2 FQNEAQ (reference sequence). This chain's CDR3 is CASSFDRAYEQYF. CDR3 DNA: TGTGCCAGCAGCTTCGACAGGGCCTACGAGCAGTACTTC.

This chain joins TRBV12-5 and TRBJ2-2; 7 bases agree with TRBD1. The germline CDR1 and CDR2 sequences are LGHNT and FRNRAP. The trim removed 2 bases at V and 2 bases at J, leaving 8 bases unmatched. This CDR3 contains 17 residues. The CDR3 nucleotides read TGTGCTAGTGGTTTGAGTTTGGTAGGGGGCAACACCGGGGAGCTGTTTTTT. This sequence encodes CASGLSLVGGNTGELFF.

V usage is TRBV19 and J usage is TRBJ1-1, with D uncertain. V was clipped by 1 base and J by 3 bases, with 6 bases between them. Germline V lookup: CDR1 LNHDA, CDR2 SQIVND (reference sequence). This CDR3 has 13 amino acids. The CDR3 nucleotides read TGTGCCAGTAGTATAGGTCGGGACACTGAAGCTTTCTTT. It codes for CASSIGRDTEAFF.

The chain employs TRBV5-4 and TRBJ2-7, with D possibly TRBD2 on 6 matching bases. Germline V gene data show CDR1 as SGHNT and CDR2 as YYREEE (reference sequence). The CDR3 runs to 17 residues. Trimming pared 2 bases from V and 6 bases from J, leaving 24 bases between. CDR3 amino acids: CASSLGGRGTGGFEQYF. CDR3 nucleotide sequence: TGTGCCAGCAGCTTAGGAGGGCGGGGAACCGGGGGTTTCGAGCAGTACTTC. The full variable domain, in which reference TRBV5-4 and TRBJ2-7 provide the parts outside the CDR3, is ETGVTQSPTHLIKTRGQQVTLRCSSQSGHNTVSWYQQALGQGPQFIFQYYREEENGRGNFPPRFSGLQFPNYSSELNVNALELDDSALYLCASSLGGRGTGGFEQYFGPGTRLTVT.

The chain employs TRBV7-8 and TRBJ2-7, with 7 bases identical to TRBD1. The CDR3 spans 15 residues. Germline CDR1 SGHVS, CDR2 FQNEAQ. J gave up 2 bases and V 2 bases, and 6 bases lay outside the gene matches. CDR3 in amino acids: CASSLLGGQAYEQYF. The CDR3 DNA reads TGTGCCAGCAGCTTATTAGGGGGCCAGGCCTACGAGCAGTACTTC.

The rearrangement joins TRBV4-3 to TRBJ2-1; D may be TRBD2 (6 bases). V gave up 8 bases and J gave up 1 base, with 9 bases separating them. Germline CDR1 and CDR2: LGHNA and YSLEER. CDR3 size: 13 residues. CDR3 bases: TGCGCCAGCGCGACTAGTTCCTACAATGAGCAGTTCTTC. This encodes CASATSSYNEQFF.

The V and J genes are TRBV7-8 and TRBJ2-3; 8 positions agree with TRBD2. V was clipped by 5 bases and J by 1 base; unmatched bases: 2. CDR3 length: 14 residues. Germline V CDR1 and CDR2: SGHVS, FQNEAQ. The CDR3 DNA reads as TGTGCCAGCAGCGAGCGGGGGCGCACAGATACGCAGTATTTT. It encodes CASSERGRTDTQYF.

The chain joins TRBV24-1 to TRBJ1-2, with D unresolved. This CDR3 comprises 14 residues. Germline V gives CDR1 KGHDR, CDR2 SFDVKD. V was shortened by 4 bases and J by 3 bases, with 11 bases between the two germline ends. CDR3 sequence: CATSDQTTHYGYTF. The CDR3 DNA reads as TGTGCCACCAGTGACCAGACAACCCACTATGGCTACACCTTC.